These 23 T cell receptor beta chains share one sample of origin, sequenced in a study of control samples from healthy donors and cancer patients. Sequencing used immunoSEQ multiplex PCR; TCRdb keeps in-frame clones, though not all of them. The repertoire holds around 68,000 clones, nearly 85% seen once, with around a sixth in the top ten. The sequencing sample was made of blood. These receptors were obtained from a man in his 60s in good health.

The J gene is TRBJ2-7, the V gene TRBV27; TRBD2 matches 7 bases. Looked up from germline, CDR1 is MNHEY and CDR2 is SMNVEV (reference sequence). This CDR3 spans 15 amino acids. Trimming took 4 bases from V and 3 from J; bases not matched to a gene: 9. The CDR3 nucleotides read TGTGCCAGCAGTTGGGGGGAGGGAGGCAACTACGAGCAGTACTTC. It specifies CASSWGEGGNYEQYF.

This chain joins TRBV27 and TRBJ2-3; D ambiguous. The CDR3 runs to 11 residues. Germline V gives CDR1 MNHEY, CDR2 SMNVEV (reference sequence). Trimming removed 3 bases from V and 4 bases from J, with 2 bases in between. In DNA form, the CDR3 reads TGTGCCAGCAGTTTCTCAGATACGCAGTATTTT. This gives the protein CASSFSDTQYF.

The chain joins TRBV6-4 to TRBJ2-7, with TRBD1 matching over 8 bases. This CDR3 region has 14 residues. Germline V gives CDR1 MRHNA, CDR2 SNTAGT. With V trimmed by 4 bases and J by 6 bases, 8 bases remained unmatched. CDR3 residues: CASSAGGAAAEQYF. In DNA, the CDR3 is TGTGCCAGCAGTGCAGGGGGCGCCGCGGCCGAGCAGTACTTC.

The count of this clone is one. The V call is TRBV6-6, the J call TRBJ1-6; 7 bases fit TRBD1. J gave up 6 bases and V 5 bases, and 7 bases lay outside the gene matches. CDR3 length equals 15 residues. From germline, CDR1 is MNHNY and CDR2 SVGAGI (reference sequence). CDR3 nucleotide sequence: TGTGCCAGCAGTGTCCCTGGGACAGTTAATTCACCCCTCCACTTT. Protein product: CASSVPGTVNSPLHF.

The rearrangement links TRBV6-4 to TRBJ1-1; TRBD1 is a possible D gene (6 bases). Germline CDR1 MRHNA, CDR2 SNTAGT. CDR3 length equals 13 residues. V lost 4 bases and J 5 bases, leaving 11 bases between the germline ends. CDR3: CASSATGGTEAFF. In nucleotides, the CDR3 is TGTGCCAGCAGTGCGACAGGCGGGACTGAAGCTTTCTTT.

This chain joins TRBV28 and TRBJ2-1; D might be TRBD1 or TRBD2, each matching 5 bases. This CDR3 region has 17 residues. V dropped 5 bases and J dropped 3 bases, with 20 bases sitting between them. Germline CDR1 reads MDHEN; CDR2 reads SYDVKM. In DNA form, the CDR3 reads TGTGCCAGCAGTCCGCGCCTCCGGGACCCATTCTACAATGAGCAGTTCTTC. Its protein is CASSPRLRDPFYNEQFF.

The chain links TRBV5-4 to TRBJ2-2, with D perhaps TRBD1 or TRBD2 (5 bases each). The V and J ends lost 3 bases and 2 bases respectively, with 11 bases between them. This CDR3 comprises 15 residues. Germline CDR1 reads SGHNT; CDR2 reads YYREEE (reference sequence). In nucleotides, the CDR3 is TGTGCCAGCAGCTCCCGGGACGCTAACACCGGGGAGCTGTTTTTT. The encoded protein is CASSSRDANTGELFF. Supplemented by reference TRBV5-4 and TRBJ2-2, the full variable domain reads ETGVTQSPTHLIKTRGQQVTLRCSSQSGHNTVSWYQQALGQGPQFIFQYYREEENGRGNFPPRFSGLQFPNYSSELNVNALELDDSALYLCASSSRDANTGELFFGEGSRLTVL.

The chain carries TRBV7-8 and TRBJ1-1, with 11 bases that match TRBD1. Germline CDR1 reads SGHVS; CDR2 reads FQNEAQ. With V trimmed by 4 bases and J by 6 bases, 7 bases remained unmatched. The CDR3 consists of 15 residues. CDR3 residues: CASSSRTGGFAEAFF. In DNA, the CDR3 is TGTGCCAGCAGCTCCAGGACAGGGGGCTTCGCTGAAGCTTTCTTT.

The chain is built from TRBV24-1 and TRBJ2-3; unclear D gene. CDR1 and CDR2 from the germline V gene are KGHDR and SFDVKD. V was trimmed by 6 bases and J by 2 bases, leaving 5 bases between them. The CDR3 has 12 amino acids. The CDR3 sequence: CATSTITDTQYF. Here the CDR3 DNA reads TGTGCCACCAGTACGATCACAGATACGCAGTATTTT.

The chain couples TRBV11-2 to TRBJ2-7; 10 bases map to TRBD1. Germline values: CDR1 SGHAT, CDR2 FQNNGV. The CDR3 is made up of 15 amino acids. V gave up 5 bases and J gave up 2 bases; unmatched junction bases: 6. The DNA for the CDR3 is TGTGCCAGCAGCCCCGACAGGGGGCTGCCCTACGAGCAGTACTTC. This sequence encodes CASSPDRGLPYEQYF. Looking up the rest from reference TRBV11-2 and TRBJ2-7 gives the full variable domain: EAGVAQSPRYKIIEKRQSVAFWCNPISGHATLYWYQQILGQGPKLLIQFQNNGVVDDSQLPKDRFSAERLKGVDSTLKIQPAKLEDSAVYLCASSPDRGLPYEQYFGPGTRLTVT.

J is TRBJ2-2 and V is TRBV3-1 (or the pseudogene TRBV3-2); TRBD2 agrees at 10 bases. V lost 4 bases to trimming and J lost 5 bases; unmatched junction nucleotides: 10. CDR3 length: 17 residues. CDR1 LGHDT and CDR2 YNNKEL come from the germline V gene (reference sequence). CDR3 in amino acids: CASSRSVAGGTTGELFF. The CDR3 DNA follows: TGTGCCAGCAGCCGTAGCGTAGCGGGAGGAACGACCGGGGAGCTGTTTTTT.

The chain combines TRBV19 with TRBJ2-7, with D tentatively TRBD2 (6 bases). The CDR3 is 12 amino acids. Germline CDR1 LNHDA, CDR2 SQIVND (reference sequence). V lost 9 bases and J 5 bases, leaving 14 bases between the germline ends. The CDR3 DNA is TGTGCCAGCCGGGACTCTAGGAACGAGCAGTACTTC. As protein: CASRDSRNEQYF.

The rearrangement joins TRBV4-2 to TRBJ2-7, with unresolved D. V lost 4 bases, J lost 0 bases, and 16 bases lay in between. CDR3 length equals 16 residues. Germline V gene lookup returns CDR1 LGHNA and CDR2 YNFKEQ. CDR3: CASSLSSGPSSYEQYF. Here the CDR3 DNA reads TGTGCCAGCAGCCTCAGTTCTGGACCTAGCTCCTACGAGCAGTACTTC.

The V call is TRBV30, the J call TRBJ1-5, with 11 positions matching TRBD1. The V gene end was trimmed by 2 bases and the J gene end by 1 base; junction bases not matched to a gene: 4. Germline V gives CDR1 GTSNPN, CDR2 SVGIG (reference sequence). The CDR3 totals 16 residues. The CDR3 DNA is TGTGCCTGGAGTAGGGGGACAGGGGGAAGCAATCAGCCCCAGCATTTT. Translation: CAWSRGTGGSNQPQHF.

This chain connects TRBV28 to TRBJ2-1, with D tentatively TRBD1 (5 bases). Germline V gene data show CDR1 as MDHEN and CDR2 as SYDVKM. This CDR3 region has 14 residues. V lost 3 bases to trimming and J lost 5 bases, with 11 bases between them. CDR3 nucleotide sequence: TGTGCCAGCAGTTTTTTTGGGGCGAACAATGAGCAGTTCTTC. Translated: CASSFFGANNEQFF.

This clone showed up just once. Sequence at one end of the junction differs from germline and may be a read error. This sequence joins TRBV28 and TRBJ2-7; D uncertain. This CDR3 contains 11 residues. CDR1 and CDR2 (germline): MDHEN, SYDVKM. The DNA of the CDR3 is TGTACCAGCAGTACTCCGTACGAGCAGTACTTC. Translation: CTSSTPYEQYF.

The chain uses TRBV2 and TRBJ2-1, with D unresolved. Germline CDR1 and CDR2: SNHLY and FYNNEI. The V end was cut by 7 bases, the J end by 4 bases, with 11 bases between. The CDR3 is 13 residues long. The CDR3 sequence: CASTGTPYNEQFF. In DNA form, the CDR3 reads TGTGCCAGCACCGGAACACCTTACAATGAGCAGTTCTTC.

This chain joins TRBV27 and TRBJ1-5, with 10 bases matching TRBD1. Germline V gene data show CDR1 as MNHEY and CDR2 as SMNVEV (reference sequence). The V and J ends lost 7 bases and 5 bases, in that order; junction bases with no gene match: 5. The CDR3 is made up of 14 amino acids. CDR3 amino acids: CASTLDRGDQPQHF. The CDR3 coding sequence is TGTGCCAGCACCCTGGACAGGGGGGATCAGCCCCAGCATTTT.

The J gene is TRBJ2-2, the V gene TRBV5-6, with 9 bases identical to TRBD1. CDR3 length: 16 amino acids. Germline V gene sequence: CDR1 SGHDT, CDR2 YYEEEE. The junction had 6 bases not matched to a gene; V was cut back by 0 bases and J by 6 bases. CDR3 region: CASSLGQGGFAGELFF. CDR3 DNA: TGTGCCAGCAGCTTGGGACAGGGGGGATTCGCCGGGGAGCTGTTTTTT. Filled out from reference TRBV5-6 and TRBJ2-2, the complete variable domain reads DAGVTQSPTHLIKTRGQQVTLRCSPKSGHDTVSWYQQALGQGPQFIFQYYEEEERQRGNFPDRFSGHQFPNYSSELNVNALLLGDSALYLCASSLGQGGFAGELFFGEGSRLTVL.

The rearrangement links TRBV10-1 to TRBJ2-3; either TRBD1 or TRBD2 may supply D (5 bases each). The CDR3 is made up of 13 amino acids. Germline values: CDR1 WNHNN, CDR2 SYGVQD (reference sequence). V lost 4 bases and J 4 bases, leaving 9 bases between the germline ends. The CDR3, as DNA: TGCGCCAGCAGTGGGGACCTTGCAGATACGCAGTATTTT. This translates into CASSGDLADTQYF.

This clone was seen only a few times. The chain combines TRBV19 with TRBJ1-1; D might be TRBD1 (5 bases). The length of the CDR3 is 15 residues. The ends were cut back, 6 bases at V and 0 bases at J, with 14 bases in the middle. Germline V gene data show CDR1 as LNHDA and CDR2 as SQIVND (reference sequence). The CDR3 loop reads CASRPRGTVNTEAFF. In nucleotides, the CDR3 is TGTGCCAGTAGGCCACGAGGGACTGTGAACACTGAAGCTTTCTTT.

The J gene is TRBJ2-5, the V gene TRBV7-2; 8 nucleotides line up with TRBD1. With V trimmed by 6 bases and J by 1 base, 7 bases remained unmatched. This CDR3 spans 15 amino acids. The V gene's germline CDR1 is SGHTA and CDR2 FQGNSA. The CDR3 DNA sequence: TGTGCCAGCAGACCGACAGGGGTGTCCCAAGAGACCCAGTACTTC. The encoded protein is CASRPTGVSQETQYF. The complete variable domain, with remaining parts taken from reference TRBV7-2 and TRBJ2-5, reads GAGVSQSPSNKVTEKGKDVELRCDPISGHTALYWYRQSLGQGLEFLIYFQGNSAPDKSGLPSDRFSAERTGGSVSTLTIQRTQQEDSAVYLCASRPTGVSQETQYFGPGTRLLVL.

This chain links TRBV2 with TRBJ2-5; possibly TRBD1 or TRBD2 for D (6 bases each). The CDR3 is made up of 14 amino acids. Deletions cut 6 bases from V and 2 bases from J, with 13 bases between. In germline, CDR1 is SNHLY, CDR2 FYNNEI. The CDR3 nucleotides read TGTGCCAGCAGAGAAAGAGGGGGGCAAGAGACCCAGTACTTC. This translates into CASRERGGQETQYF.